This TCR beta chain was recorded in a study of tumor-infiltrating lymphocytes in primary liver carcinoma. Study-wide context: With diameters of about 4 to 10 cm, tumors were stage T1-T3 N0M0. The study's findings and limits: Tumor region pairs overlapped more than did tumor-adjacent and tumor-blood pairs.

Germline DNA was also extracted, while the blood RNA originated from unsorted whole blood. Priming with a constant-region primer yielded TCR beta cDNA from about 450 ng total RNA. Sequencing libraries for TCR beta derived from three nested multiplex PCR rounds that used slightly modified ARM-PCR. Use of TRBV1-TRBV30 forward primers with a C-beta reverse primer characterized the first two PCR rounds, which lasted about 9 cycles each. MiXCR, applied by TCRdb to the multiplex PCR reads, yields one record per CDR3 protein. The sample has about 330,000 distinct CDR3 sequences, approximately 64% seen once. Germline V CDR1 and CDR2: SGHAT, FQNNGV. This CDR3 is built from 15 residues. This clonotype occurred once. The antigen remains unidentified. The germline gene is not matched at one end of the junction; a read error may be the cause.

V gene TRBV11-2 combines with J gene TRBJ2-7; possibly TRBD1 or TRBD2 for D (5 bases each). Sequenced input: peripheral blood. This receptor was obtained from a man aged 35 to 55 with primary liver carcinoma and hepatitis B virus infection. The CDR3 spells CASCPGTGISYKQYF. CDR3 DNA sequence: TGTGCCAGCTGTCCGGGGACGGGGATCTCCTACAAGCAGTACTTC.